Here is one T cell receptor (beta chain) with its context. Antigen unknown. The CDR3 has 15 residues. Germline lookup yields CDR1 SGHRS and CDR2 YFSETQ. V lost 4 bases and J 6 bases, leaving 19 bases between the germline ends. The data were taken from a study of CD8+ T cells in alopecia areata. Study outcomes and limitations: For lesional scalp, especially alopecia totalis/universalis, clonality was higher than in normal scalp. Scalp clonality decreased significantly with tofacitinib, and so did expanded CD8+ clones among the top 100. On tofacitinib, scalp and blood still held many of the expanded lesional clones.

The sample's treatment: oral pan-JAK inhibitor, 5-10 mg twice daily. Following RNA extraction, reverse transcription yielded cDNA that acted as the sequencing template. Clones were sequenced by immunoSEQ multiplex PCR, and TCRdb holds only the in-frame ones, with some missing. In the table there are fewer than 110,000 clones, around 60% of which are singletons. The sequencing used CD8+ T cells sorted from blood, collected between weeks 55 and 65, from a patient treated with tofacitinib. This TCR was sampled from a human donor with alopecia areata. The chain joins TRBV5-1 to TRBJ1-1; no clear D gene. The CDR3 DNA reads as TGCGCCAGCAGCCCGTCGAATGTGGGTATCCCTGAAGCTTTCTTT. The encoded protein is CASSPSNVGIPEAFF.